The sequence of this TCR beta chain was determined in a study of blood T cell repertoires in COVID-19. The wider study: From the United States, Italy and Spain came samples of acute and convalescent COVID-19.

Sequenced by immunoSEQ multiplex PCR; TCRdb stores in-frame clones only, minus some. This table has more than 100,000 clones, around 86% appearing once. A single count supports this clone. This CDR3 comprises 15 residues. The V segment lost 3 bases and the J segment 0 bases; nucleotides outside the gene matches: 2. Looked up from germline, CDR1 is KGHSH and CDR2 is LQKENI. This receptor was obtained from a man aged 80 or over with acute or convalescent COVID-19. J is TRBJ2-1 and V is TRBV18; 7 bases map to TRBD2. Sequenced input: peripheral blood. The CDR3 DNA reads TGTGCCAGCTCACCCCCGGGAGGCTCCTACAATGAGCAGTTCTTC. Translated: CASSPPGGSYNEQFF.